The 29 T cell receptor beta chains listed next were all sequenced from one sample in a study of a mutant IDH1 vaccine in newly diagnosed glioma (dated by TCRdb to about 2021). The intended sense of this specimen's time point label: week 23, last vaccination. Each vaccine dose was 300 ug of a 20-mer mutant IDH1 peptide in Montanide, given subcutaneously with topical imiquimod. The library was obtained by the immunoSEQ multiplex PCR assay. TCRdb carries this immuneACCESS record with in-frame sequences only. Its versions omit some clonotypes, under half of them owing to an unresolved V gene in the studies checked, with the rest unexplained. This sample holds around 28,000 clones; roughly 80% were observed only once. The ten most abundant clones make up around a sixth of the sample. These receptors have no known antigen. Material: PBMCs, obtained from a glioma patient whose treatment included an IDH1 peptide vaccine. These receptors originate from a woman in her 30s with glioma.

V usage is TRBV5-1 and J usage is TRBJ2-4, with D perhaps being TRBD1 or TRBD2 (5 bases each). With 4 bases removed from V and 0 bases from J, the gap between germline ends came to 14 bases. CDR1 SGHRS and CDR2 YFSETQ come from the germline V gene. The CDR3 spans 16 residues. This CDR3 is CASSPRDGLAKNIQYF. CDR3 DNA sequence: TGCGCCAGCAGCCCCCGGGACGGATTAGCCAAAAACATTCAGTACTTC. The variable domain in full, with the rest retrieved from reference TRBV5-1 and TRBJ2-4, is KAGVTQTPRYLIKTRGQQVTLSCSPISGHRSVSWYQQTPGQGLQFLFEYFSETQRNKGNFPGRFSGRQFSNSRSEMNVSTLELGDSALYLCASSPRDGLAKNIQYFGAGTRLSVL.

V usage is TRBV7-9 and J usage is TRBJ2-2; D remains unclear. This CDR3 comprises 12 residues. CDR1 is SEHNR and CDR2 is FQNEAQ in the germline V gene (reference sequence). The V end lost 3 bases, the J end lost 6 bases, and 5 bases lay between the germline ends. The chain's CDR3 is CASSFGAGELFF. The CDR3 region has the DNA TGTGCCAGCAGCTTTGGGGCCGGGGAGCTGTTTTTT.

CDR3 DNA sequence: TGTGCCAGCAGTGAGGGACAGGGCAATTCACCCCTCCACTTT. This sequence encodes CASSEGQGNSPLHF. V and J are TRBV25-1 and TRBJ1-6; the match to TRBD1 covers 9 bases. CDR3 size: 14 residues. Germline trimming cut 3 bases from V and 7 bases from J; bases unmatched to any gene: 1. Germline-derived CDR1 and CDR2 are MGHDK and SYGVNS.

The genes are TRBV9 and TRBJ2-2, with 16 bases matching TRBD2. This CDR3 is 18 amino acids long. The V gene end was trimmed by 5 bases and the J gene end by 6 bases; junction bases not matched to a gene: 10. Germline assignment: CDR1 SGDLS and CDR2 YYNGEE. This CDR3 is CASRKGLAGGLLAGELFF. The CDR3 DNA reads as TGTGCCAGCAGAAAGGGACTAGCGGGGGGGCTGCTTGCCGGGGAGCTGTTTTTT. Looking up the rest from reference TRBV9 and TRBJ2-2 gives the full variable domain: DSGVTQTPKHLITATGQRVTLRCSPRSGDLSVYWYQQSLDQGLQFLIQYYNGEERAKGNILERFSAQQFPDLHSELNLSSLELGDSALYFCASRKGLAGGLLAGELFFGEGSRLTVL.

Regarding this clone: At one of its ends the junction is not consistent with the germline gene, which may arise from a read error. This chain links TRBV5-1 with TRBJ2-1; tentatively, D is TRBD1 (5 bases). The CDR3 contains 15 residues. Germline V lookup: CDR1 SGHRS, CDR2 YFSETQ. The chain's CDR3 is CASSLGARSSNEQFF. CDR3 in DNA: TGCGCCAGCAGCTTAGGGGCCCGGTCCTCCAATGAGCAGTTCTTC. Variable domain in full (rest from reference TRBV5-1 and TRBJ2-1): KAGVTQTPRYLIKTRGQQVTLSCSPISGHRSVSWYQQTPGQGLQFLFEYFSETQRNKGNFPGRFSGRQFSNSRSEMNVSTLELGDSALYLCASSLGARSSNEQFFGPGTRLTVL.

This clone was recorded only once. The chain carries TRBV27 and TRBJ2-1, with a possible D match to TRBD1 (6 bases). The germline CDR1 and CDR2 sequences are MNHEY and SMNVEV (reference sequence). The CDR3 covers 15 residues. Trimming took off 7 bases at V and 0 bases at J, with 13 bases between the two ends. CDR3 nucleotide sequence: TGTGCCAGCAACCTCCGGGACACCTCCTACAATGAGCAGTTCTTC. Its protein is CASNLRDTSYNEQFF.

The rearrangement links TRBV4-1 to TRBJ1-2, with a tentative D call TRBD1 (5 bases). This CDR3 is built from 15 residues. V was pared by 4 bases and J by 5 bases, with 17 bases between. CDR1 is MGHRA and CDR2 is YSYEKL in the germline V gene. CDR3 protein: CASSPSGTELYGYTF. The CDR3 DNA reads TGCGCCAGCAGCCCATCCGGGACGGAGCTTTATGGCTACACCTTC.

The J gene is TRBJ1-1, the V gene TRBV29-1; the D is unclear. Trimming left V 5 bases short and J 0 bases short, with 10 bases between. CDR3 length equals 13 residues. The germline V gene has CDR1 SQVTM and CDR2 ANQGSEA. The CDR3 loop is CSVSASMNTEAFF. The CDR3 bases are TGCAGCGTTTCTGCTTCGATGAACACTGAAGCTTTCTTT.

The DNA of the CDR3 is TGCGCCAGCAGCTTGGAACCGGGATACACCGGGGAGCTGTTTTTT. Protein sequence: CASSLEPGYTGELFF. This chain joins TRBV5-1 and TRBJ2-2; D might be TRBD2 (5 bases). Trimming took off 0 bases at V and 3 bases at J, with 9 bases between the two ends. Germline lookup yields CDR1 SGHRS and CDR2 YFSETQ. The CDR3 is 15 residues long.

This clone is categorized as medium-sized. The rearrangement links TRBV2 to TRBJ2-7; D is unclear. Germline loops: CDR1 SNHLY, CDR2 FYNNEI. The CDR3 totals 12 residues. The V gene lost 6 bases and the J gene lost 3 bases, with 9 bases spanning the gap. The CDR3 sequence: CASSVRDYEQYF. The DNA for the CDR3 is TGTGCCAGCAGCGTAAGAGACTACGAGCAGTACTTC.

The CDR3 coding sequence is TGTGCCAGCAGTGATGTTCGCGGTAGCATCTATGGCTACACCTTC. Protein sequence: CASSDVRGSIYGYTF. J is TRBJ1-2 and V is TRBV2; D not resolved. The CDR3 covers 15 residues. Germline CDR1 SNHLY, CDR2 FYNNEI. V lost 3 bases to trimming and J lost 4 bases, with 15 bases between them.

This chain links TRBV7-9 with TRBJ2-7, with D maybe TRBD1 (5 bases). In germline, CDR1 is SEHNR, CDR2 FQNEAQ (reference sequence). This CDR3 has 11 residues. Trimming stripped 6 bases from V and 3 bases from J, with 6 bases between. CDR3 loop: CASRTDYEQYF. In DNA form, the CDR3 reads TGTGCCAGCAGGACAGACTACGAGCAGTACTTC.

This clone has more than one count but fewer than ten. This CDR3 reads CASSLVGGQAPNTEAFF. The CDR3 nucleotides are TGTGCCAGCAGCTTAGTGGGGGGACAGGCACCGAACACTGAAGCTTTCTTT. The V and J genes are TRBV11-2 and TRBJ1-1, with 8 bases identical to TRBD1. The junction had 8 bases not matched to a gene; V was cut back by 1 base and J by 1 base. The germline CDR1 and CDR2 sequences are SGHAT and FQNNGV. The CDR3 length is 17 residues.

This clone came up once. This chain connects TRBV10-3 to TRBJ1-1, with D possibly TRBD1 on 5 matching bases. The V end lost 0 bases, the J end lost 10 bases, and 15 bases lay between the germline ends. The CDR3 runs 14 residues. Germline V gene lookup returns CDR1 ENHRY and CDR2 SYGVKD. CDR3 sequence (DNA): TGTGCCATCAGTGAGTCCGGGACTCGGTCAGGAGCTTTCTTT. Its protein is CAISESGTRSGAFF.

This chain joins TRBV6-1 and TRBJ2-1, with D perhaps TRBD1 (5 bases). Germline assignment: CDR1 MNHNS and CDR2 SASEGT. Trimming left V 7 bases short and J 9 bases short, with 16 bases between. This CDR3 is built from 13 residues. Here the CDR3 reads CASTRTSRSEQFF. For the CDR3, the DNA is TGTGCCAGCACCCGGACATCTCGGAGTGAGCAGTTCTTC.

The gene calls are TRBV4-1 and TRBJ1-1; D possibly corresponds to TRBD1 (5 bases). Looked up from germline, CDR1 is MGHRA and CDR2 is YSYEKL. The germline V and J ends were trimmed by 1 base and 7 bases, with 13 bases remaining between them. The CDR3 is 14 amino acids. The CDR3 loop is CASSQGYGGSEAFF. The CDR3 bases are TGCGCCAGCAGCCAAGGGTACGGGGGTAGTGAAGCTTTCTTT.

The gene calls are TRBV2 and TRBJ2-2, with 14 nucleotides matching TRBD2. J was trimmed by 9 bases and V by 3 bases; bases with no gene match: 3. The CDR3 is made up of 15 amino acids. The V gene's germline CDR1 is SNHLY and CDR2 FYNNEI. The chain's CDR3 is CASSETSGGARELFF. CDR3 nucleotide sequence: TGTGCCAGCAGTGAGACTAGCGGGGGGGCCAGGGAGCTGTTTTTT.

The genes are TRBV7-9 and TRBJ2-3; 14 bases map to TRBD2. This CDR3 region has 15 residues. Trimming removed 1 base from V and 11 bases from J; junction bases left unmatched: 5. Per germline, CDR1 SEHNR and CDR2 FQNEAQ (reference sequence). CDR3 loop: CASSLEGGLAGGQYF. CDR3 sequence (DNA): TGTGCCAGCAGCTTAGAGGGCGGACTAGCGGGGGGGCAGTATTTT.

The J gene is TRBJ2-2, the V gene TRBV25-1; 8 nucleotides agree with TRBD1. The CDR3 is made up of 14 amino acids. Germline lookup yields CDR1 MGHDK and CDR2 SYGVNS. V lost 3 bases, J lost 3 bases, and 0 bases stayed unmatched. The CDR3 DNA reads as TGTGCCAGCAGTGAGGACAGGGACACCGGGGAGCTGTTTTTT. Its protein product is CASSEDRDTGELFF.

The chain combines TRBV7-9 with TRBJ2-1, with 9 positions matching TRBD2. CDR1 is SEHNR and CDR2 is FQNEAQ in the germline V gene (reference sequence). V lost 5 bases and J lost 4; bases outside the gene matches: 9. This CDR3 is built from 16 residues. Here the CDR3 reads CASSPYLAGLYNEQFF. In nucleotides, the CDR3 is TGTGCCAGCAGCCCCTACCTAGCGGGGCTTTACAATGAGCAGTTCTTC.

This chain joins TRBV15 and TRBJ1-1; D is uncertain. The V and J ends lost 4 bases and 8 bases respectively, with 11 bases between them. In germline, CDR1 is LNHNV, CDR2 YYDKDF (reference sequence). The CDR3 is 12 amino acids. CDR3 sequence: CATSTTGVEAFF. The DNA for the CDR3 is TGTGCCACCAGCACAACGGGAGTGGAAGCTTTCTTT.

This chain links TRBV5-4 with TRBJ2-4; tentatively, D is TRBD2 (7 bases). The CDR3 sequence is 17 residues long. Deletions cut 3 bases from V and 3 bases from J, with 19 bases between. The V gene's germline CDR1 is SGHNT and CDR2 YYREEE (reference sequence). CDR3 sequence (DNA): TGTGCCAGCAGCTGGGATGGGAGGGAAGGGGGCAAAAACATTCAGTACTTC. Translation gives CASSWDGREGGKNIQYF.

By share of the sample, this clone is medium-sized. The chain combines TRBV19 with TRBJ2-1; D uncertain. Germline V gives CDR1 LNHDA, CDR2 SQIVND (reference sequence). With 5 bases removed from V and 3 bases from J, the gap between germline ends came to 8 bases. CDR3 length: 13 amino acids. CDR3 DNA: TGTGCCAGTAGTCGCGTTATCTACAATGAGCAGTTCTTC. As protein: CASSRVIYNEQFF.

The CDR3 loop is CASSSDMMNTEAFF. CDR3 DNA: TGCGCCAGCAGCTCCGACATGATGAACACTGAAGCTTTCTTT. V and J are TRBV5-1 and TRBJ1-1; D is unclear. The CDR3 has 14 residues. Germline V gene lookup returns CDR1 SGHRS and CDR2 YFSETQ. Deletions cut 3 bases from V and 0 bases from J, with 9 bases between. Full variable domain (outside the CDR3, taken from reference TRBV5-1 and TRBJ1-1): KAGVTQTPRYLIKTRGQQVTLSCSPISGHRSVSWYQQTPGQGLQFLFEYFSETQRNKGNFPGRFSGRQFSNSRSEMNVSTLELGDSALYLCASSSDMMNTEAFFGQGTRLTVV.

The gene calls are TRBV5-4 and TRBJ2-7, with D maybe TRBD2 (7 bases). CDR1 is SGHNT, CDR2 YYREEE, per germline (reference sequence). The CDR3 covers 16 residues. V lost 0 bases, J lost 5 bases, and 18 bases lay in between. This CDR3 is CASSLGVGGGPDEQYF. CDR3 DNA sequence: TGTGCCAGCAGCTTGGGAGTTGGGGGGGGGCCGGACGAGCAGTACTTC.

The J gene is TRBJ1-5, the V gene TRBV10-1; 9 bases are shared with TRBD1. Germline V gene lookup returns CDR1 WNHNN and CDR2 SYGVQD (reference sequence). CDR3 length: 16 residues. V shed 3 bases and J 0 bases; nucleotides not matched to a gene: 3. The CDR3 protein is CASSERDRASNQPQHF. The CDR3 region has the DNA TGCGCCAGCAGTGAAAGGGACAGGGCTAGCAATCAGCCCCAGCATTTT.

The V and J genes are TRBV6-5 and TRBJ1-6, with D hard to call. Germline CDR1 is MNHEY and CDR2 is SVGAGI. This CDR3 contains 13 residues. V gave up 8 bases and J gave up 8 bases, with 13 bases separating them. CDR3 sequence (DNA): TGTGCCAGCCGTGGATATCTGGATTCACCCCTCCACTTT. Translation: CASRGYLDSPLHF.

The chain carries TRBV4-2 and TRBJ1-2; the match to TRBD1 covers 8 bases. Trimming removed 3 bases from V and 3 bases from J; junction bases left unmatched: 3. This CDR3 comprises 14 residues. CDR1 LGHNA and CDR2 YNFKEQ come from the germline V gene. The CDR3 region is CASSHDRGDYGYTF. Here the CDR3 DNA reads TGTGCCAGCAGCCACGACAGGGGCGACTATGGCTACACCTTC.

The chain joins TRBV5-1 to TRBJ2-4; TRBD1 matches at 7 bases. V was clipped by 3 bases and J by 6 bases; unmatched bases: 9. Germline assignment: CDR1 SGHRS and CDR2 YFSETQ. The CDR3 spans 15 residues. The CDR3 is CASSSGTVVGNIQYF. The CDR3 DNA reads as TGCGCCAGCAGCTCGGGGACAGTAGTAGGAAACATTCAGTACTTC.